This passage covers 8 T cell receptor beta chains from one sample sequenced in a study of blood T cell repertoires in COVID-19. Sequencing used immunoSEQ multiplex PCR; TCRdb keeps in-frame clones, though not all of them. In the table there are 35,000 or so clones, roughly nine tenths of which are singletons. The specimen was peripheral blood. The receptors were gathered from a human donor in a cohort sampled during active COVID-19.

The CDR3 DNA reads as TGTGCCTGGAGTGAAGGGGGCGGCGGCTATGGCTACACCTTC. It yields the protein CAWSEGGGGYGYTF. The chain employs TRBV30 and TRBJ1-2; 7 positions match TRBD1. This CDR3 spans 14 amino acids. CDR1 is GTSNPN, CDR2 SVGIG, per germline (reference sequence). J gave up 4 bases and V 1 base, and 6 bases lay outside the gene matches.

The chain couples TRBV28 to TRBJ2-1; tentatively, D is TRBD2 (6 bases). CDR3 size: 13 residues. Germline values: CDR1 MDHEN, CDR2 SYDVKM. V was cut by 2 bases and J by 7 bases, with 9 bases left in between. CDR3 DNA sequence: TGTGCCAGCAGTTTACAAGGGAGGAATGAGCAGTTCTTC. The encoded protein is CASSLQGRNEQFF.

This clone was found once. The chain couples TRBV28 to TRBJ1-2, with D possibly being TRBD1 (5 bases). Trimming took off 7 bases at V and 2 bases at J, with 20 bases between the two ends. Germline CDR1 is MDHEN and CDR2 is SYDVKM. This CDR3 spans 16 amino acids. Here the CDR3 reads CASTLGGGRLNYGYTF. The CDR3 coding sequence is TGTGCCAGCACCCTGGGGGGGGGAAGGTTGAACTATGGCTACACCTTC.

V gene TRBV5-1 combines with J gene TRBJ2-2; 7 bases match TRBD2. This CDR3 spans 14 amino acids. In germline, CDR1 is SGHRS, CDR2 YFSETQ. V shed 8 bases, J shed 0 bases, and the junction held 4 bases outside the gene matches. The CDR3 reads CASERGTNTGELFF. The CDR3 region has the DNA TGCGCCAGTGAGCGGGGAACGAACACCGGGGAGCTGTTTTTT.

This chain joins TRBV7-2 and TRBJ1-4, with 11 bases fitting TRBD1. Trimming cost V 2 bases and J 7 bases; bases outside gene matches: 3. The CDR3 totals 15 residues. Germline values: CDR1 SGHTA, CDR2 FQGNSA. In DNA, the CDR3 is TGTGCCAGCAGCTTATATGGGACAGGGGGTGAAAAACTGTTTTTT. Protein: CASSLYGTGGEKLFF.

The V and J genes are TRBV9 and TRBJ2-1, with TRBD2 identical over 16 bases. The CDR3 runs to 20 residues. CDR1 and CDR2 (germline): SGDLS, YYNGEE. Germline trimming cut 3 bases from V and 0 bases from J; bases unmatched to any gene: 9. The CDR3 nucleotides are TGTGCCAGCAGCGCCCGGCCGGGACTAGCGGGAGGGAGCTCCTACAATGAGCAGTTCTTC. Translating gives CASSARPGLAGGSSYNEQFF. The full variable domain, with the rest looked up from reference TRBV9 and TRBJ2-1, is DSGVTQTPKHLITATGQRVTLRCSPRSGDLSVYWYQQSLDQGLQFLIQYYNGEERAKGNILERFSAQQFPDLHSELNLSSLELGDSALYFCASSARPGLAGGSSYNEQFFGPGTRLTVL.

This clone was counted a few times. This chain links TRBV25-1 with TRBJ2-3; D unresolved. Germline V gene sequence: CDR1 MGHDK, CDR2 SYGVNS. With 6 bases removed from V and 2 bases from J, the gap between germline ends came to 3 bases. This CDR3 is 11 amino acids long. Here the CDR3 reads CASSFTDTQYF. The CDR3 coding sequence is TGTGCCAGCAGCTTCACAGATACGCAGTATTTT.

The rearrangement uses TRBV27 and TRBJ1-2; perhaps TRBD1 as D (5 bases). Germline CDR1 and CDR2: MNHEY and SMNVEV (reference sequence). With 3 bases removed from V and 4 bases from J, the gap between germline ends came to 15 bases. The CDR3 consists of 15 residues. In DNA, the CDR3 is TGTGCCAGCAGTTTTTCATCAAGACAGACCTATGGCTACACCTTC. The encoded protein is CASSFSSRQTYGYTF.